The clone carrying this TCR beta chain has just one count. Original handling: Amplifying reference gene primers gave estimates of nucleated cell counts. Sequencing used immunoSEQ multiplex PCR; TCRdb keeps in-frame clones, though not all of them. That table supplies the V and J calls and clone size; D and trimming were determined from the DNA. The table records some 57,000 clones, 70% to 90% of them present only once. The sample originates from a study of blood T cell repertoires in COVID-19. At the level of the study: Researchers got acute and convalescent COVID-19 samples from the United States, Italy and Spain. The analysed material was cDNA or gDNA that came from T cells, B-cell-depleted T cells, or PBMCs.

Losses at the gene ends were 2 bases for V and 6 bases for J; bases not matched to a gene: 4. The CDR3 spans 15 residues. Germline V gene lookup returns CDR1 SGHDT and CDR2 YYEEEE. The TCR originated in a man between 65 and 85 years old with acute or convalescent COVID-19. The chain combines TRBV5-6 with TRBJ2-3; 12 positions agree with TRBD2. The sample was peripheral blood. CDR3: CASSFRTSGVDTQYF. The CDR3 DNA sequence: TGTGCCAGCAGCTTTAGGACTAGCGGGGTGGATACGCAGTATTTT.